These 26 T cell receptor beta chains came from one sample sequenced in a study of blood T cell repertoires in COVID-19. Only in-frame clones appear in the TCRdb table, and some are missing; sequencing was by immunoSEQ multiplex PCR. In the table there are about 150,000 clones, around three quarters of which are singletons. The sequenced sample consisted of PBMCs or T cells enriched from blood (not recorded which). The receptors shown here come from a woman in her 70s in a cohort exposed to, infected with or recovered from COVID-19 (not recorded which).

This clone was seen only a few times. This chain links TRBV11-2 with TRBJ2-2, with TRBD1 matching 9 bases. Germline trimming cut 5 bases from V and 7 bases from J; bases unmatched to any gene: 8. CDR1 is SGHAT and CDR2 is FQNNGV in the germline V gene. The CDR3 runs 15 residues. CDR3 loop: CASSRGQGESGELFF. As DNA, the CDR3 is TGTGCCAGCAGCCGGGGACAGGGAGAAAGCGGGGAGCTGTTTTTT.

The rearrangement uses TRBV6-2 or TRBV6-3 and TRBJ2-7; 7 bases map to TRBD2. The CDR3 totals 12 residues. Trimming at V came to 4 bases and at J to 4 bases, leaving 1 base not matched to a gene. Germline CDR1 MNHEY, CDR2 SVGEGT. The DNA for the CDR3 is TGTGCCAGCAGTTGGGGGGGGTACGAGCAGTACTTC. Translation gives CASSWGGYEQYF.

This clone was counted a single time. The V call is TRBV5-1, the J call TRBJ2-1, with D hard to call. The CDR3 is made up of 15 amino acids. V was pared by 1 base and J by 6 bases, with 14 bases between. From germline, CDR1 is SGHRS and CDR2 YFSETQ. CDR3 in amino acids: CASSLMAAMGNEQFF. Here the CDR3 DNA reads TGCGCCAGCAGCTTGATGGCGGCTATGGGCAATGAGCAGTTCTTC.

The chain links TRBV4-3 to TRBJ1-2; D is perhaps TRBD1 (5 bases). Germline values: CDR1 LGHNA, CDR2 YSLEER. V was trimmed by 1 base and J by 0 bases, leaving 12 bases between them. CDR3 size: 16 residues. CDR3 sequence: CASSQVGRAPNYGYTF. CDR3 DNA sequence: TGCGCCAGCAGCCAAGTCGGCAGGGCACCTAACTATGGCTACACCTTC.

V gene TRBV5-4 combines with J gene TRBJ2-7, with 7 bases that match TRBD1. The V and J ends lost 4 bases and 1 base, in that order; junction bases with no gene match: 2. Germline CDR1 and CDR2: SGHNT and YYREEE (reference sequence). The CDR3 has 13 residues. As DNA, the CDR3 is TGTGCCAGCAGCCAGGGACAGTCCTACGAGCAGTACTTC. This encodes CASSQGQSYEQYF.

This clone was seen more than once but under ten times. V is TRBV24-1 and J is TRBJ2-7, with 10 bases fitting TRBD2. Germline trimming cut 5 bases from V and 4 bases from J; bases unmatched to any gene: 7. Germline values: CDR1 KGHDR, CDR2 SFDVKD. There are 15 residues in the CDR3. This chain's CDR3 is CATSAVSSGSYEQYF. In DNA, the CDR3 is TGTGCCACCAGTGCGGTATCTAGCGGGAGTTACGAGCAGTACTTC.

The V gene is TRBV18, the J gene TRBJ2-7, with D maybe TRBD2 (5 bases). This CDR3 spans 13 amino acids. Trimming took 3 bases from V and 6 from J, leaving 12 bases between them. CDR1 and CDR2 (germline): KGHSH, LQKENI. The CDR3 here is CASSPGLDGEQYF. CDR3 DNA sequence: TGTGCCAGCTCACCTGGACTTGATGGCGAGCAGTACTTC. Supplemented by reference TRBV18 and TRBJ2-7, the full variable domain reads NAGVMQNPRHLVRRRGQEARLRCSPMKGHSHVYWYRQLPEEGLKFMVYLQKENIIDESGMPKERFSAEFPKEGPSILRIQQVVRGDSAAYFCASSPGLDGEQYFGPGTRLTVT.

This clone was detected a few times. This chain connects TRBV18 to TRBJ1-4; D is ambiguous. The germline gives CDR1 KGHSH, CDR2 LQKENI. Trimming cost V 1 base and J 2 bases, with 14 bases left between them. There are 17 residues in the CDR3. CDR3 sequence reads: CASSPRGSGPTNEKLFF. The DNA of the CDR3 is TGTGCCAGCTCACCACGTGGCAGCGGACCCACTAATGAAAAACTGTTTTTT.

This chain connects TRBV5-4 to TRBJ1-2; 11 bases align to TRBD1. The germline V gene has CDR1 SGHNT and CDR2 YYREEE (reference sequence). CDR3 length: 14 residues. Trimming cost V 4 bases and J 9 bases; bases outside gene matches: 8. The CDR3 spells CASSQDRGPHRYTF. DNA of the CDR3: TGTGCCAGCAGCCAGGACAGGGGGCCTCATCGCTACACCTTC.

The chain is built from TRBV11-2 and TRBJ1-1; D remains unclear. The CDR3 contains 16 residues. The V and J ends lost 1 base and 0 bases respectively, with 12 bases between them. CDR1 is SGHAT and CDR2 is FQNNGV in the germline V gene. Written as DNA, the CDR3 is TGTGCCAGCAGCTTAGGTAGTAGAGGGTTGAACACTGAAGCTTTCTTT. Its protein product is CASSLGSRGLNTEAFF. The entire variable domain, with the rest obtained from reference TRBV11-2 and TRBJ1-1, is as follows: EAGVAQSPRYKIIEKRQSVAFWCNPISGHATLYWYQQILGQGPKLLIQFQNNGVVDDSQLPKDRFSAERLKGVDSTLKIQPAKLEDSAVYLCASSLGSRGLNTEAFFGQGTRLTVV.

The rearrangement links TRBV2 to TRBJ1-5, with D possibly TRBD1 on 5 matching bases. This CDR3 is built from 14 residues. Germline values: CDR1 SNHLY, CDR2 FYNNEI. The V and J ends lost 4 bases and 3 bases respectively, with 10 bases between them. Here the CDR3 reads CASSVRGANQPQHF. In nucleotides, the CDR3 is TGTGCCAGCAGTGTGCGTGGGGCCAATCAGCCCCAGCATTTT. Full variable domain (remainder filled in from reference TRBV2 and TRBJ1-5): EPEVTQTPSHQVTQMGQEVILRCVPISNHLYFYWYRQILGQKVEFLVSFYNNEISEKSEIFDDQFSVERPDGSNFTLKIRSTKLEDSAMYFCASSVRGANQPQHFGDGTRLSIL.

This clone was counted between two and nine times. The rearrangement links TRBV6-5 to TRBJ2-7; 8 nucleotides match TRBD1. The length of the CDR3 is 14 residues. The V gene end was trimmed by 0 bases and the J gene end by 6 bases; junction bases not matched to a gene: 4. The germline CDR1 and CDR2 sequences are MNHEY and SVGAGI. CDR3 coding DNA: TGTGCCAGCAGTTACTCAGGACAGGGAGGCGAGCAGTACTTC. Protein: CASSYSGQGGEQYF.

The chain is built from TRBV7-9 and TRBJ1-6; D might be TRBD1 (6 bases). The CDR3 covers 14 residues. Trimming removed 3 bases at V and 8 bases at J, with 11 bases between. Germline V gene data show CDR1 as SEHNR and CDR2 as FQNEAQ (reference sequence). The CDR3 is CASSFARGYSPLHF. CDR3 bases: TGTGCCAGCAGCTTTGCCAGGGGTTATTCACCCCTCCACTTT. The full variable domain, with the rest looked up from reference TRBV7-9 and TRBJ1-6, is DTGVSQNPRHKITKRGQNVTFRCDPISEHNRLYWYRQTLGQGPEFLTYFQNEAQLEKSRLLSDRFSAERPKGSFSTLEIQRTEQGDSAMYLCASSFARGYSPLHFGNGTRLTVT.

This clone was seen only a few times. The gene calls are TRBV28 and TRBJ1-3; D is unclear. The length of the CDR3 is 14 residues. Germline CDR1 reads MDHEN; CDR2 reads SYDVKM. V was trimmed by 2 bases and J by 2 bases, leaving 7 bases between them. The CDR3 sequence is CASSLAGAGNTIYF. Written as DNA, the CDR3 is TGTGCCAGCAGTTTAGCCGGGGCTGGAAACACCATATATTTT.

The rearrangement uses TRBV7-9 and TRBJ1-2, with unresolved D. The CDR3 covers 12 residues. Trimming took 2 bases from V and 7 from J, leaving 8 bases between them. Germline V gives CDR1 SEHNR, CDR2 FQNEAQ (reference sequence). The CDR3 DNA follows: TGTGCCAGCAGCTTAAACGGTCTTGGCTACACCTTC. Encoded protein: CASSLNGLGYTF.

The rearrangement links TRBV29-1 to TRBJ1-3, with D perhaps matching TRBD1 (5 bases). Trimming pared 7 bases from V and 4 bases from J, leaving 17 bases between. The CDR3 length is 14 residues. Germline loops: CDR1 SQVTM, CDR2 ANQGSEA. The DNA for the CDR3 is TGCAGCGCAACCCTAGACAGCTTAGGAAACACCATATATTTT. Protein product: CSATLDSLGNTIYF.

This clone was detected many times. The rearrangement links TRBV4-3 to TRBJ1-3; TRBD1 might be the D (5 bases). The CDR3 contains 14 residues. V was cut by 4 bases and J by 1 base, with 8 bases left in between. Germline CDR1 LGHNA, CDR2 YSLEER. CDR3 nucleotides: TGCGCCAGCAGCCGGGGGGGATCTGGAAACACCATATATTTT. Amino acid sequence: CASSRGGSGNTIYF.

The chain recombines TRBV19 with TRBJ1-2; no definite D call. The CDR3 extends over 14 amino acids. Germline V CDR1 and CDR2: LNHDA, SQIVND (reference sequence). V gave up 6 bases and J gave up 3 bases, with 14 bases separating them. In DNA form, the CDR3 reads TGTGCCAGTAGCCCCCAGAGGGCTGACTATGGCTACACCTTC. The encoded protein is CASSPQRADYGYTF.

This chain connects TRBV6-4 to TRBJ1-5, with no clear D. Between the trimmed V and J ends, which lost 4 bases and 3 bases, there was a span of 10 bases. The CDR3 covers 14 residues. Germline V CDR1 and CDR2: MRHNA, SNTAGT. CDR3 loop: CASSGDWINQPQHF. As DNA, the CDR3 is TGTGCCAGCAGTGGAGACTGGATCAATCAGCCCCAGCATTTT.

This CDR3 reads CASSKGADTQYF. CDR3 nucleotide sequence: TGTGCCAGTAGTAAGGGGGCAGATACGCAGTATTTT. The chain combines TRBV19 with TRBJ2-3, with D tentatively TRBD1 (6 bases). This CDR3 has 12 amino acids. Germline values: CDR1 LNHDA, CDR2 SQIVND (reference sequence). Trimming removed 4 bases at V and 4 bases at J, with 6 bases between.

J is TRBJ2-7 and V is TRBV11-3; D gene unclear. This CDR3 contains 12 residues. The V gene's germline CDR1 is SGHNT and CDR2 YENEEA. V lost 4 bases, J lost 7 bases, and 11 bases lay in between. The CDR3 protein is CASSSPTREQYF. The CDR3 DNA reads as TGTGCCAGCAGCTCACCCACCAGGGAGCAGTACTTC. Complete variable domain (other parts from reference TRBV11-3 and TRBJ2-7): EAGVVQSPRYKIIEKKQPVAFWCNPISGHNTLYWYLQNLGQGPELLIRYENEEAVDDSQLPKDRFSAERLKGVDSTLKIQPAELGDSAVYLCASSSPTREQYFGPGTRLTVT.

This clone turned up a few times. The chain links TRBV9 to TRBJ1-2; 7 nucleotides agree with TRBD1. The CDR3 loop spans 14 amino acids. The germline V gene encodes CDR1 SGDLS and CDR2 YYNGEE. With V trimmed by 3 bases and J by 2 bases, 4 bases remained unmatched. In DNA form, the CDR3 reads TGTGCCAGCAGCGGGCTACAGGGGAACTATGGCTACACCTTC. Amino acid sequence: CASSGLQGNYGYTF. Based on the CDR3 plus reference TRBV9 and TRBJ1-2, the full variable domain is DSGVTQTPKHLITATGQRVTLRCSPRSGDLSVYWYQQSLDQGLQFLIQYYNGEERAKGNILERFSAQQFPDLHSELNLSSLELGDSALYFCASSGLQGNYGYTFGSGTRLTVV.

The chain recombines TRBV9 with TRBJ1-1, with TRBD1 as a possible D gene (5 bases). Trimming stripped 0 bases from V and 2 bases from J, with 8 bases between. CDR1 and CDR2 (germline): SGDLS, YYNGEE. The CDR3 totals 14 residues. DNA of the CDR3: TGTGCCAGCAGCGTAGAGCAGGGTAACACTGAAGCTTTCTTT. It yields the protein CASSVEQGNTEAFF.

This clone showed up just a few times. CDR3 nucleotide sequence: TGTGCCAGCAGCGGAGACAATGAGCAGTTCTTC. Translating it yields CASSGDNEQFF. The chain carries TRBV9 and TRBJ2-1; D call uncertain. CDR1 and CDR2 from the germline V gene are SGDLS and YYNGEE. CDR3 length equals 11 residues. With 3 bases removed from V and 5 bases from J, the gap between germline ends came to 3 bases. Supplemented by reference TRBV9 and TRBJ2-1, the full variable domain reads DSGVTQTPKHLITATGQRVTLRCSPRSGDLSVYWYQQSLDQGLQFLIQYYNGEERAKGNILERFSAQQFPDLHSELNLSSLELGDSALYFCASSGDNEQFFGPGTRLTVL.

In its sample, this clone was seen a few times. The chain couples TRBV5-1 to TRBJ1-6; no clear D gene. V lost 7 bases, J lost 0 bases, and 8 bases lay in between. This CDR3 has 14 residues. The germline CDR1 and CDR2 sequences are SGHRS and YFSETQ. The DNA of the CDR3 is TGCGCCAGCCTCCTCAGCTCCTATAATTCACCCCTCCACTTT. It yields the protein CASLLSSYNSPLHF. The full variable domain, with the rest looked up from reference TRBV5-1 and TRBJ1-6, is KAGVTQTPRYLIKTRGQQVTLSCSPISGHRSVSWYQQTPGQGLQFLFEYFSETQRNKGNFPGRFSGRQFSNSRSEMNVSTLELGDSALYLCASLLSSYNSPLHFGNGTRLTVT.

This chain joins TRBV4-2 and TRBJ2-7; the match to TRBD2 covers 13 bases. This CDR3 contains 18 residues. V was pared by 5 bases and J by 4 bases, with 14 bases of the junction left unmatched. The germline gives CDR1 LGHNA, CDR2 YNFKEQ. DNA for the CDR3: TGTGCCAGCAGCTATACTCAAGGGACTAGCGGGACAGGATACGAGCAGTACTTC. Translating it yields CASSYTQGTSGTGYEQYF.